This TCR beta chain was retrieved from a study of blood T cell repertoires in COVID-19. V was trimmed by 7 bases and J by 0 bases, leaving 15 bases between them. The CDR3 sequence is 15 residues long. Looked up from germline, CDR1 is MNHEY and CDR2 is SVGAGI. This clone was seen only once. Sequencing was performed with immunoSEQ multiplex PCR; in TCRdb, only in-frame clones are kept and a portion is missing. The table records 45,000 to 55,000 clones, around 86% of them present only once. Input material: peripheral blood. The chain carries TRBV6-5 and TRBJ1-2; D might be TRBD1 (5 bases). This sequence originates from a man aged 60 to 69 with active COVID-19. CDR3 in amino acids: CASTGGGVPNYGYTF. The CDR3 region has the DNA TGTGCCAGCACCGGTGGGGGGGTTCCTAACTATGGCTACACCTTC.